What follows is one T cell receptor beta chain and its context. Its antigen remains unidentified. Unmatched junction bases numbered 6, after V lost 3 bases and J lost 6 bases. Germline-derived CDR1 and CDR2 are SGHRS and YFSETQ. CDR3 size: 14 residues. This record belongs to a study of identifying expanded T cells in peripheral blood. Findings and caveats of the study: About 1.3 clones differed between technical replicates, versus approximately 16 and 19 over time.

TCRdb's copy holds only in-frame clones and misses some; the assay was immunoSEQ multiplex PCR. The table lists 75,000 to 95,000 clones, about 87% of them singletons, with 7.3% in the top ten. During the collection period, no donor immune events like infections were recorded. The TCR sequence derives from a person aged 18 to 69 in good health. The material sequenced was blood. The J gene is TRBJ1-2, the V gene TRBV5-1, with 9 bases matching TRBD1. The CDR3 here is CASSWDRDQDGYTF. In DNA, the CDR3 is TGCGCCAGCAGCTGGGACAGGGATCAGGATGGCTACACCTTC.